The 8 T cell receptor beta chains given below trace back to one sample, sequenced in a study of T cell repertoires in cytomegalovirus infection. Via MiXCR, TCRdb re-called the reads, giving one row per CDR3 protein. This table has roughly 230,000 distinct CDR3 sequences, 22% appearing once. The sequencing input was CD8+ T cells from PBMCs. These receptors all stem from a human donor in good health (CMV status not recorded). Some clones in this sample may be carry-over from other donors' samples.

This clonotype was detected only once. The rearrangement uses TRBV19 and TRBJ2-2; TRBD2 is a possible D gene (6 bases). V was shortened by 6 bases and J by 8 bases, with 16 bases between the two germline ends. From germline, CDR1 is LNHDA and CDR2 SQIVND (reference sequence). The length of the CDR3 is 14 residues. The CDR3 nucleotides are TGTGCCAGTAGCCCGTACGGGGGATTTGGGGAGCTGTTTTTT. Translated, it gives CASSPYGGFGELFF.

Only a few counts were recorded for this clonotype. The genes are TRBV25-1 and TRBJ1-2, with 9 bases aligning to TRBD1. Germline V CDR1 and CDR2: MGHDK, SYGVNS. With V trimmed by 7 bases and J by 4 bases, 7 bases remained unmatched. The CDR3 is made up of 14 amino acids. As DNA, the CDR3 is TGTGCCAGCAATCCGGGACAGGGTCCCTATGGCTACACCTTC. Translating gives CASNPGQGPYGYTF.

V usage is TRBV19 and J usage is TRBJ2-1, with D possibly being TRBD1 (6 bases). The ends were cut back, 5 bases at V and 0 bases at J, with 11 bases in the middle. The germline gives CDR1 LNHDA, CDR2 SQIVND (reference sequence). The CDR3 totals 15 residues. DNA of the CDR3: TGTGCCAGTAGTGACAGGCGAAGCTCCTACAATGAGCAGTTCTTC. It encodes CASSDRRSSYNEQFF.

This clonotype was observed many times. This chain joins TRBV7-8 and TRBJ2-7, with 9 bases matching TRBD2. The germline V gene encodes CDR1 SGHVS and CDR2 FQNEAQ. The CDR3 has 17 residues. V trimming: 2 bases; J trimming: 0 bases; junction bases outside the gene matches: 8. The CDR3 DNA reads TGTGCCAGCAGCTTACGCAAAAGCGGGGGGAGCTCCTACGAGCAGTACTTC. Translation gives CASSLRKSGGSSYEQYF.

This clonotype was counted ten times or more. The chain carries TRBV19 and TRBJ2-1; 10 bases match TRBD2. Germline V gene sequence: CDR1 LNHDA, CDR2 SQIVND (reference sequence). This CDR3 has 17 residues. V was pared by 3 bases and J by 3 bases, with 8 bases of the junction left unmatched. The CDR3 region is CASSISLAGALYNEQFF. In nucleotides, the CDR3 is TGTGCCAGTAGTATTTCCCTAGCGGGGGCCCTCTACAATGAGCAGTTCTTC.

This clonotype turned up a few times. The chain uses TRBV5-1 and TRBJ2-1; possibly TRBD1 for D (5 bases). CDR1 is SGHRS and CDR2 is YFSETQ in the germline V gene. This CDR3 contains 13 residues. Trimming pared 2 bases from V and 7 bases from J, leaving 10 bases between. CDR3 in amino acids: CASSLQQVNEQFF. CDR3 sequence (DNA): TGCGCCAGCAGCTTACAACAGGTTAATGAGCAGTTCTTC. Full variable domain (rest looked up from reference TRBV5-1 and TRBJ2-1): KAGVTQTPRYLIKTRGQQVTLSCSPISGHRSVSWYQQTPGQGLQFLFEYFSETQRNKGNFPGRFSGRQFSNSRSEMNVSTLELGDSALYLCASSLQQVNEQFFGPGTRLTVL.

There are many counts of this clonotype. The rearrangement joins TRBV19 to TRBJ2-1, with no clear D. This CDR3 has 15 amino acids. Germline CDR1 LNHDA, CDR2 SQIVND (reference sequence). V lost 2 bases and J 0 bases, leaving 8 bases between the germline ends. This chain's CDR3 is CASSILSFSYNEQFF. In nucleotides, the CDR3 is TGTGCCAGTAGTATATTGTCCTTCTCCTACAATGAGCAGTTCTTC.

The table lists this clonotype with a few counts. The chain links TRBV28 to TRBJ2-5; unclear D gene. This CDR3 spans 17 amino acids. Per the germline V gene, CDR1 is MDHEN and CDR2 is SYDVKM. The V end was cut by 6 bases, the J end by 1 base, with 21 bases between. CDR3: CASSVGPYSFRQETQYF. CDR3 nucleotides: TGTGCCAGCAGCGTCGGACCCTATTCTTTTCGCCAAGAGACCCAGTACTTC.